Below, one T cell receptor beta chain is given with its context. Original processing notes: Counts of nucleated cells, estimated from reference gene primer amplification, were obtained. TCRdb's copy holds only in-frame clones and misses some; the assay was immunoSEQ multiplex PCR. That table is the source of V, J and clone size, and D and trimming were worked out from the DNA. The data hold roughly 140,000 clones, with 85% to 90% observed a single time. Participants came from some 23 US areas, aged about 18 to 100 years. The data were obtained in a study of blood T cell repertoires in COVID-19. Turning to the study itself: COVID-19 samples collected from the United States, Italy and Spain covered acute and convalescent phases. The analysed material was cDNA or gDNA that came from T cells, B-cell-depleted T cells, or PBMCs.

Germline assignment: CDR1 SGHRS and CDR2 YFSETQ. Trimming stripped 4 bases from V and 2 bases from J, with 10 bases between. The CDR3 contains 14 residues. Sequencing was carried out using PBMCs or T cells enriched from blood (not recorded which). V is TRBV5-1 and J is TRBJ1-3; D might be TRBD1 (5 bases). This TCR was sampled from a woman in her 30s with acute COVID-19. CDR3 in DNA: TGCGCCAGCAGCCAGGGATCGGCTGGAAACACCATATATTTT. It is translated as CASSQGSAGNTIYF.